The clone carrying this T cell receptor beta chain has a handful of counts. These data come from a study of T cell changes during pregnancy in multiple sclerosis. Germline-derived CDR1 and CDR2 are MGHRA and YSYEKL. The V segment lost 0 bases and the J segment 4 bases; nucleotides outside the gene matches: 2. This CDR3 comprises 15 residues. Data came from immunoSEQ multiplex PCR; TCRdb stores just in-frame clones and leaves some out. The sample has 35,000 to 45,000 clones, around 90% seen once. J is TRBJ1-5 and V is TRBV4-1; 8 bases map to TRBD1. This sequence was found in a female donor in good health, enrolled as a control in a pregnancy study. Sequencing used peripheral blood, obtained in the second trimester of pregnancy. The CDR3 region is CASSQEGQDNQPQHF. DNA of the CDR3: TGCGCCAGCAGCCAAGAGGGACAGGATAATCAGCCCCAGCATTTT.